One and the same sample provided the 23 T cell receptor beta chains below, sequenced in a study of regulatory T cells in long-lasting Graves disease. Building the TCR beta libraries relied on iRepertoire HTBI primers, and CDR3 regions underwent Arm-PCR. TCRdb analysed the multiplex PCR reads with MiXCR anew, one entry per CDR3 protein. This sample has fewer than 400,000 distinct CDR3 sequences, with 15% to 20% found just once. The time point: newly diagnosed GD, antithyroid drugs for less than 3 months. RNA extracted from PBMCs served as the sequencing template. The input for sequencing was peripheral blood mononuclear cells (PBMCs), taken at new diagnosis, from a patient treated with antithyroid drugs. The receptor set was obtained from a female donor with Graves disease.

This clonotype was detected ten times or more. The chain employs TRBV12-3 or TRBV12-4 and TRBJ2-1, with 7 bases identical to TRBD1. After removal of 1 base from V and 11 bases from J, the junction contained 5 bases not matched to a gene. This CDR3 spans 13 amino acids. In DNA form, the CDR3 reads TGTGCCAGCAGTTTAGGGATGACAGGGAAGCAGTTCTTC. It codes for CASSLGMTGKQFF.

The table lists this clonotype with many counts. This sequence joins TRBV10-3 and TRBJ1-6; D uncertain. The V gene lost 5 bases and the J gene lost 5 bases, with 10 bases spanning the gap. Germline lookup yields CDR1 ENHRY and CDR2 SYGVKD. The CDR3 consists of 14 residues. This CDR3 is CAISRTDDNSPLHF. In DNA, the CDR3 is TGTGCCATCAGTAGGACGGACGATAATTCACCCCTCCACTTT.

The V gene is TRBV15, the J gene TRBJ1-2, with no clear D. Per the germline V gene, CDR1 is LNHNV and CDR2 is YYDKDF (reference sequence). The CDR3 has 16 amino acids. V lost 5 bases and J lost 5, with 21 bases in between. CDR3 bases: TGTGCCACCAGCGCAACCCCCGAGAACAGTCGTTATGGCTACACCTTC. Translating it yields CATSATPENSRYGYTF.

This clonotype was counted many times. This rearrangement joins TRBV3-1 to TRBJ2-3; D call uncertain. V dropped 5 bases and J dropped 0 bases, with 6 bases sitting between them. CDR3 length: 13 amino acids. Germline loops: CDR1 LGHDT, CDR2 YNNKEL (reference sequence). The CDR3 spells CASSVGSTDTQYF. For the CDR3, the DNA is TGTGCCAGCAGCGTCGGGAGCACAGATACGCAGTATTTT.

A remark on this clonotype: A clone one base away is much larger, so this may be a read error. As DNA, the CDR3 is TGTGTCAGCACGGGCAGGGGGCCCTACGAGCAGTACTTC. This encodes CVSTGRGPYEQYF. V is TRBV6-1 and J is TRBJ2-7; 8 nucleotides line up with TRBD1. Germline V gene sequence: CDR1 MNHNS, CDR2 SASEGT. The CDR3 loop spans 13 amino acids.

This clonotype came up many times. CDR3 sequence (DNA): TGTGCCAGCAATCAGGGAGGCGGGGGCTACGAGCAGTACTTC. Translation gives CASNQGGGGYEQYF. The rearrangement joins TRBV10-3 to TRBJ2-7; 7 nucleotides agree with TRBD2. This CDR3 region has 14 residues. Germline assignment: CDR1 ENHRY and CDR2 SYGVKD. The ends lost 10 bases at V and 3 bases at J; junction bases unmatched: 12.

This clonotype was counted ten times or more. The CDR3 loop reads CAWSVRGSNYGYTF. CDR3 bases: TGTGCCTGGAGTGTAAGAGGTAGCAACTATGGCTACACCTTC. The rearrangement links TRBV30 to TRBJ1-2; D is unresolved. This CDR3 contains 14 residues. Germline assignment: CDR1 GTSNPN and CDR2 SVGIG (reference sequence). V gave up 0 bases and J gave up 2 bases, with 10 bases separating them.

This clonotype was found many times. This chain links TRBV30 with TRBJ1-2, with TRBD1 matching over 12 bases. Germline V gene data show CDR1 as GTSNPN and CDR2 as SVGIG (reference sequence). The length of the CDR3 is 16 residues. The J segment lost 4 bases and the V segment lost 3 bases, leaving 9 bases of the junction unmatched. CDR3 residues: CAWRNRDRGRLYGYTF. DNA of the CDR3: TGTGCCTGGAGGAACCGGGACAGGGGGCGTCTCTATGGCTACACCTTC.

This chain joins TRBV9 and TRBJ2-3, with D maybe TRBD2 (6 bases). This CDR3 is 15 amino acids long. Trimming pared 0 bases from V and 4 bases from J, leaving 12 bases between. Germline-derived CDR1 and CDR2 are SGDLS and YYNGEE. The CDR3 region has the DNA TGTGCCAGCAGCGTAGGAGGCGGGACCCCAGATACGCAGTATTTT. Protein: CASSVGGGTPDTQYF.

Note on this clonotype: A much larger clone differs by one base, so this may be a read error. This rearrangement joins TRBV20-1 to TRBJ2-3, with D possibly TRBD2 on 6 matching bases. The CDR3 totals 10 residues. CDR1 and CDR2 (germline): DFQATT, SNEGSKA (reference sequence). CDR3 DNA: TGCAGTGCTAGCGGGGGAACGCGGTATTTT. Residues: CSASGGTRYF.

The chain joins TRBV2 to TRBJ2-5; 9 positions agree with TRBD1. Looked up from germline, CDR1 is SNHLY and CDR2 is FYNNEI. The V segment lost 3 bases and the J segment 4 bases; nucleotides outside the gene matches: 3. The CDR3 contains 14 residues. The CDR3 nucleotides are TGTGCCAGCAGTGAGGAACAGGGGGCAGAGACCCAGTACTTC. Protein: CASSEEQGAETQYF.

This clonotype was seen a handful of times. The chain combines TRBV24-1 with TRBJ1-1; D is unresolved. V was clipped by 7 bases and J by 4 bases, with 12 bases between them. Germline V gene lookup returns CDR1 KGHDR and CDR2 SFDVKD. The CDR3 totals 13 residues. CDR3 sequence reads: CATRPSGGTEAFF. In nucleotides, the CDR3 is TGTGCCACCAGGCCCAGTGGAGGCACTGAAGCTTTCTTT.

A remark on this clonotype: A much larger clone differs by one base, so this may be a read error. The genes are TRBV5-1 and TRBJ2-3; a weak D match, TRBD2 (6 bases). The CDR3 runs to 15 residues. The germline V and J ends were trimmed by 4 bases and 0 bases, with 12 bases remaining between them. In germline, CDR1 is SGHRS, CDR2 YFSETQ. CDR3 sequence reads: CASSPVEGSTDTQYF. The CDR3 DNA sequence: TGCGCCAGCAGCCCCGTGGAGGGAAGCACAGATACGCAGTATTTT.

J is TRBJ1-2 and V is TRBV20-1; D may be TRBD1 (5 bases). Germline-derived CDR1 and CDR2 are DFQATT and SNEGSKA (reference sequence). The CDR3 is 11 amino acids. CDR3 loop: CSQGGTHGYTF. The CDR3 region has the DNA TGCAGCCAGGGTGGGACTCATGGCTACACCTTC.

Only one count was recorded for this clonotype. The CDR3 spells CASSPGAVQPQHF. The CDR3 DNA reads as TGTGCCAGCAGTCCCGGAGCGGTTCAGCCCCAGCATTTT. The chain has TRBV12-3 or TRBV12-4 and TRBJ1-5; no definite D call. Trimming removed 5 bases from V and 6 bases from J, with 11 bases in between. This CDR3 is 13 amino acids long.

In its sample, this clonotype was seen many times. The rearrangement uses TRBV12-3 or TRBV12-4 and TRBJ2-7; 8 nucleotides agree with TRBD2. The CDR3 length is 16 residues. V lost 2 bases to trimming and J lost 4 bases; unmatched junction nucleotides: 10. CDR3 in amino acids: CASSLLAGVAYYEQYF. The CDR3 DNA reads as TGTGCCAGCAGTTTACTAGCGGGCGTCGCCTATTACGAGCAGTACTTC.

The rearrangement joins TRBV27 to TRBJ2-7; TRBD1 matches at 7 bases. V was pared by 5 bases and J by 2 bases, with 9 bases of the junction left unmatched. There are 15 residues in the CDR3. CDR1 MNHEY and CDR2 SMNVEV come from the germline V gene (reference sequence). CDR3 DNA sequence: TGTGCCAGCAGTCAAGGGGGCCACCTCACCTACGAGCAGTACTTC. Amino acid sequence: CASSQGGHLTYEQYF.

This clonotype was seen at least ten times. This chain uses TRBV24-1 with TRBJ2-3, with D perhaps matching TRBD1 (6 bases). With 4 bases removed from V and 1 base from J, the gap between germline ends came to 14 bases. The germline V gene has CDR1 KGHDR and CDR2 SFDVKD. The CDR3 spans 16 residues. CDR3 DNA: TGTGCCACCAGTGAACGGGACACCTCCGGCACAGATACGCAGTATTTT. Residues: CATSERDTSGTDTQYF.

CDR3 bases: TGTGCCAGCTCACCGAGGGACAGGAACACCGGGGAGCTGTTTTTT. Its protein is CASSPRDRNTGELFF. The J gene is TRBJ2-2, the V gene TRBV18, with TRBD1 matching 7 bases. Losses at the gene ends were 3 bases for V and 1 base for J; bases not matched to a gene: 2. This CDR3 is built from 15 residues. Per germline, CDR1 KGHSH and CDR2 LQKENI.

This clonotype was observed many times. V is TRBV5-1 and J is TRBJ1-2; D is ambiguous. The V and J ends lost 4 bases and 3 bases respectively, with 10 bases between them. Germline V gene data show CDR1 as SGHRS and CDR2 as YFSETQ. This CDR3 is built from 13 residues. The CDR3 sequence is CASSRLGYYGYTF. In DNA, the CDR3 is TGCGCCAGCAGCCGCCTGGGATACTATGGCTACACCTTC.

This clonotype was found many times. V usage is TRBV6-1 and J usage is TRBJ2-1; possibly TRBD2 for D (6 bases). The CDR3 loop spans 15 amino acids. V lost 6 bases, J lost 8 bases, and 20 bases lay in between. The germline V gene has CDR1 MNHNS and CDR2 SASEGT. The CDR3 DNA follows: TGTGCCAGCAGCCAAGGAGGGCTAGAGTTCTATGAGCAGTTCTTC. Protein sequence: CASSQGGLEFYEQFF.

The chain uses TRBV12-3 or TRBV12-4 and TRBJ2-5; 9 bases align to TRBD2. Unmatched junction bases numbered 7, after V lost 4 bases and J lost 4 bases. The CDR3 spans 15 residues. CDR3 loop: CASSSPGTSRETQYF. The CDR3 DNA follows: TGTGCCAGCAGTTCCCCCGGGACTAGCAGAGAGACCCAGTACTTC.

CDR3 residues: CASSSRQGGERVQETQYF. CDR3 DNA sequence: TGTGCCAGCAGCTCAAGACAGGGGGGGGAGCGGGTGCAAGAGACCCAGTACTTC. The rearrangement uses TRBV7-2 and TRBJ2-5; 9 bases align to TRBD1. Germline V gives CDR1 SGHTA, CDR2 FQGNSA. After removal of 4 bases from V and 2 bases from J, the junction contained 14 bases not matched to a gene. This CDR3 is built from 18 residues.